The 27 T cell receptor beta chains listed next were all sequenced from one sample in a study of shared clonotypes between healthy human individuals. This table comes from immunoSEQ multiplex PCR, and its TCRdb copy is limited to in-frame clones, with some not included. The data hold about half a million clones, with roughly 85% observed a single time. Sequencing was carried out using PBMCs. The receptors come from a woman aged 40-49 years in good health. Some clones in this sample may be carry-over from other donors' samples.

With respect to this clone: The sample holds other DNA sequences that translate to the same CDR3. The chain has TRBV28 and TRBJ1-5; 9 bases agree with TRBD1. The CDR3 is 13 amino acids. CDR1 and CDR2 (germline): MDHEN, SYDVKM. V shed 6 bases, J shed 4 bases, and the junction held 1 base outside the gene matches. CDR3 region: CASRGTGNQPQHF. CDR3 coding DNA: TGTGCCAGCAGGGGGACAGGGAATCAGCCCCAGCATTTT.

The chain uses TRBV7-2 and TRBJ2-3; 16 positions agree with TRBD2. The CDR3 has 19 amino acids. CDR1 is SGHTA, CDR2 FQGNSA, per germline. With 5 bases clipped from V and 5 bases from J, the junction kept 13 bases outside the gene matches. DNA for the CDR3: TGTGCCAGCAGCGTACCTACGGGACTAGCGGGAGGGCCTAAAGATACGCAGTATTTT. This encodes CASSVPTGLAGGPKDTQYF.

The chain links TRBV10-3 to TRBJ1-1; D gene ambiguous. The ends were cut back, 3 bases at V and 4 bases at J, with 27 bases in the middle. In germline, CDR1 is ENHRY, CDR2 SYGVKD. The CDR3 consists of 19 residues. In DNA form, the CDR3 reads TGTGCCATCAGTGACCACGCGTCTCGGCCTTGGACGGTAGGCACTGAAGCTTTCTTT. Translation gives CAISDHASRPWTVGTEAFF.

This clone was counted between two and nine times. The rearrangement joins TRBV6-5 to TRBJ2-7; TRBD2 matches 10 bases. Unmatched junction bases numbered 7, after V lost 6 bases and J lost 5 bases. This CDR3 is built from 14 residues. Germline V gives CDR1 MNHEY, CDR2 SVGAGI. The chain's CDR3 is CASSRLAGPDEQYF. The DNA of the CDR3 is TGTGCCAGCAGCAGACTAGCGGGCCCCGACGAGCAGTACTTC.

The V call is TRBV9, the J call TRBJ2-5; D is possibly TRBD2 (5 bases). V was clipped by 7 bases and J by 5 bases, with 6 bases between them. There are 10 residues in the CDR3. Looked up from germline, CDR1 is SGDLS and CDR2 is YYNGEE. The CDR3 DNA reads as TGTGCCAGCGGCGGGGAGACCCAGTACTTC. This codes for CASGGETQYF.

CDR3 in amino acids: CASSPGGTVEKLFF. CDR3 bases: TGTGCCAGTAGCCCAGGGGGTACGGTGGAAAAACTGTTTTTT. This rearrangement joins TRBV19 to TRBJ1-4, with 7 positions matching TRBD1. The J segment lost 8 bases and the V segment lost 6 bases, leaving 9 bases of the junction unmatched. Germline V lookup: CDR1 LNHDA, CDR2 SQIVND (reference sequence). CDR3 length: 14 residues.

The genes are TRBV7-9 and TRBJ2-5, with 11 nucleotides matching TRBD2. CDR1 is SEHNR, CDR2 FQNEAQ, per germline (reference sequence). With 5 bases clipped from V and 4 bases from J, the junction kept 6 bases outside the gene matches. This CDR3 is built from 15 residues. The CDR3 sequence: CASSKPLAGVETQYF. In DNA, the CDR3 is TGTGCCAGCAGCAAACCACTAGCGGGAGTAGAGACCCAGTACTTC. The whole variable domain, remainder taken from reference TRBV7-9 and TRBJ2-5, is DTGVSQNPRHKITKRGQNVTFRCDPISEHNRLYWYRQTLGQGPEFLTYFQNEAQLEKSRLLSDRFSAERPKGSFSTLEIQRTEQGDSAMYLCASSKPLAGVETQYFGPGTRLLVL.

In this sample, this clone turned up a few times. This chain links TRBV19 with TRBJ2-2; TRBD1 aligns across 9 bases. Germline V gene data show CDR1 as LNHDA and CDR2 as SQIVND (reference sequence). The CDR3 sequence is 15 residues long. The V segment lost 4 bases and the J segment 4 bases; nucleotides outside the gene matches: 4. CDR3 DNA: TGTGCCAGTAGTAAGGACAGGGGACTCACCGGGGAGCTGTTTTTT. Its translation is CASSKDRGLTGELFF.

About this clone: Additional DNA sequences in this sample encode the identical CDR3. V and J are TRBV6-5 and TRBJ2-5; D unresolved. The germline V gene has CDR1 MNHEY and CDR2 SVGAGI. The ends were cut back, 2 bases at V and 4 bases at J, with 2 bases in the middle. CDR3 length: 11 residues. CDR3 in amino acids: CASSYGETQYF. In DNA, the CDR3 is TGTGCCAGCAGTTACGGAGAGACCCAGTACTTC.

CDR3: CASSPSGTGDDEQYF. The CDR3 coding sequence is TGTGCCAGCTCACCCTCCGGGACAGGGGACGACGAGCAGTACTTC. This chain joins TRBV18 and TRBJ2-7, with TRBD1 identical over 10 bases. The V and J ends lost 3 bases and 5 bases, in that order; junction bases with no gene match: 7. The CDR3 runs to 15 residues. The germline CDR1 and CDR2 sequences are KGHSH and LQKENI.

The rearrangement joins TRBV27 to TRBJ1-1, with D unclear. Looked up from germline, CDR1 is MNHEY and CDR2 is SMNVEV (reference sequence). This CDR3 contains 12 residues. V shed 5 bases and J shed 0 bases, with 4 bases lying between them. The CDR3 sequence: CASSDMNTEAFF. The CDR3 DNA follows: TGTGCCAGCAGTGATATGAACACTGAAGCTTTCTTT.

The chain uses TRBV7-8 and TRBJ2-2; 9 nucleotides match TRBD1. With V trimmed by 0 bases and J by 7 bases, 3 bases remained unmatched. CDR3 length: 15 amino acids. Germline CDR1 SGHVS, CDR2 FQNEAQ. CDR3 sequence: CASSLATGGIGELFF. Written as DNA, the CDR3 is TGTGCCAGCAGCTTAGCAACAGGGGGCATCGGGGAGCTGTTTTTT. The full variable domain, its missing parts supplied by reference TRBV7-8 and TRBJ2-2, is GAGVSQSPRYKVAKRGQDVALRCDPISGHVSLFWYQQALGQGPEFLTYFQNEAQLDKSGLPSDRFFAERPEGSVSTLKIQRTQQEDSAVYLCASSLATGGIGELFFGEGSRLTVL.

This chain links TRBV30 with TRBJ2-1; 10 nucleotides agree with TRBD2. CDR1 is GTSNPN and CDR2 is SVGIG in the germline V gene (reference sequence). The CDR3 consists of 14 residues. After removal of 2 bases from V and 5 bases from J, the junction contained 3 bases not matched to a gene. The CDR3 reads CAWSILAGNNEQFF. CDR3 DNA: TGTGCCTGGAGTATACTAGCGGGAAACAATGAGCAGTTCTTC. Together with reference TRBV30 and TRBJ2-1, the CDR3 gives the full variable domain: SQTIHQWPATLVQPVGSPLSLECTVEGTSNPNLYWYRQAAGRGLQLLFYSVGIGQISSEVPQNLSASRPQDRQFILSSKKLLLSDSGFYLCAWSILAGNNEQFFGPGTRLTVL.

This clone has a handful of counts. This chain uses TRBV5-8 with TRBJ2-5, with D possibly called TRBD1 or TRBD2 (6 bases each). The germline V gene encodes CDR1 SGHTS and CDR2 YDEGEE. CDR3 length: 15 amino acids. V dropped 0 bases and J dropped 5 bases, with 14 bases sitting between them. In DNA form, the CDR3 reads TGTGCCAGCAGCTTGGGACGGGGGCGTGGGGAGACCCAGTACTTC. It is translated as CASSLGRGRGETQYF.

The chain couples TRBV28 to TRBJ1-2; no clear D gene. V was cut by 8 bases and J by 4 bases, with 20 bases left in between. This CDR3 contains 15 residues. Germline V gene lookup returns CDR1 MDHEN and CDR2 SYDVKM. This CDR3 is CASFKGEGVLYGYTF. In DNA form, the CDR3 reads TGTGCCAGCTTCAAGGGAGAGGGTGTCCTCTATGGCTACACCTTC.

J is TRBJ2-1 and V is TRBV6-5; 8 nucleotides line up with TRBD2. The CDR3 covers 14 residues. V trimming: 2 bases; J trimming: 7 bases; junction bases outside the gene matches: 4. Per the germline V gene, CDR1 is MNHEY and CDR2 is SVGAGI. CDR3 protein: CASSYGGRKNEQFF. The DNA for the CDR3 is TGTGCCAGCAGTTACGGCGGGAGGAAAAATGAGCAGTTCTTC.

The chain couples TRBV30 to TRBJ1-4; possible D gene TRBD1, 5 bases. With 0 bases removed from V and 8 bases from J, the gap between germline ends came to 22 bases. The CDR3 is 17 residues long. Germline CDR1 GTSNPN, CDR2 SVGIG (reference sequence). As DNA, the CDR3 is TGTGCCTGGAGTGTAGGGGTTTCTCTTTCGGGAAGGGAAAAACTGTTTTTT. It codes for CAWSVGVSLSGREKLFF.

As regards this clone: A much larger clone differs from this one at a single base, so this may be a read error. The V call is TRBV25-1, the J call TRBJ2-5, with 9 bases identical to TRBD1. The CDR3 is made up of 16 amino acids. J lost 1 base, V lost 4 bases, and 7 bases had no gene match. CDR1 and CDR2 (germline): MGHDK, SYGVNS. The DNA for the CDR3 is TGTGCCAGCAGTGTGGCCGGGACAGGGTGCCAAGAGACCCAGTACTTC. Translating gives CASSVAGTGCQETQYF. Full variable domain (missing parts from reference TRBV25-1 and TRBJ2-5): EADIYQTPRYLVIGTGKKITLECSQTMGHDKMYWYQQDPGMELHLIHYSYGVNSTEKGDLSSESTVSRIRTEHFPLTLESARPSHTSQYLCASSVAGTGCQETQYFGPGTRLLVL.

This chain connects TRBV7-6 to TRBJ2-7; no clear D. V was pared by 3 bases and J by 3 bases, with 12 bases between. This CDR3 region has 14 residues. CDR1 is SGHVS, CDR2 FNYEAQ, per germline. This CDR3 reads CASSFGGPSYEQYF. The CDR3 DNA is TGTGCCAGCAGCTTTGGTGGTCCAAGCTACGAGCAGTACTTC.

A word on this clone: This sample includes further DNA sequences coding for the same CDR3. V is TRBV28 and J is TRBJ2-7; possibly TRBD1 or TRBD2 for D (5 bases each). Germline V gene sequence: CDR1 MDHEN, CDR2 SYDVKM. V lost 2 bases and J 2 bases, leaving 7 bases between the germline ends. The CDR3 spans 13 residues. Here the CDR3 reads CASSLGGTYEQYF. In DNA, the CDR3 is TGTGCCAGCAGTTTAGGGGGTACCTACGAGCAGTACTTC.

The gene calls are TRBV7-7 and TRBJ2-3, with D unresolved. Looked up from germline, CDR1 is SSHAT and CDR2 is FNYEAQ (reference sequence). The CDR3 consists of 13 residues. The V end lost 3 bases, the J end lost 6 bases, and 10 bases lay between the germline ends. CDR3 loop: CASSLSMADTQYF. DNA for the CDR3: TGTGCCAGCAGCTTGTCCATGGCGGATACGCAGTATTTT.

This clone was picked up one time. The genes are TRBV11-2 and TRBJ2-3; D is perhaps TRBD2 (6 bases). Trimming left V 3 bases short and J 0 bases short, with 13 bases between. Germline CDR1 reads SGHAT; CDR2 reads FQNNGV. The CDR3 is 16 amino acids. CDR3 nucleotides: TGTGCCAGCAGCTTGGGTCTAGCGTATAGCACAGATACGCAGTATTTT. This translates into CASSLGLAYSTDTQYF.

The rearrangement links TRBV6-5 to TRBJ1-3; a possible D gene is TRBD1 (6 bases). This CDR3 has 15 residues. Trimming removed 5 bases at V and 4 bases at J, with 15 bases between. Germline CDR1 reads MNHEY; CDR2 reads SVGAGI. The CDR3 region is CASSLNRDSGNTIYF. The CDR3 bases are TGTGCCAGCAGTCTAAACAGGGACTCCGGAAACACCATATATTTT.

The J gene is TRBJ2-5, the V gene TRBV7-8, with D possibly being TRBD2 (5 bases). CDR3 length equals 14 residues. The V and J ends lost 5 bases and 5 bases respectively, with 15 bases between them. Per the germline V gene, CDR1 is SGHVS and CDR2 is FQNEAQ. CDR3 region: CASSPITRGETQYF. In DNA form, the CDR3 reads TGTGCCAGCAGCCCAATTACCCGCGGGGAGACCCAGTACTTC.

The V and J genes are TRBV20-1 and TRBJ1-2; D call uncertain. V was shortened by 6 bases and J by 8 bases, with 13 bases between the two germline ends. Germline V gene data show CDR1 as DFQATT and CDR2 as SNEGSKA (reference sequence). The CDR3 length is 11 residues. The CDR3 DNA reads TGCAGTGCCGGACCACCCGGGGGCTACACCTTC. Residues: CSAGPPGGYTF.

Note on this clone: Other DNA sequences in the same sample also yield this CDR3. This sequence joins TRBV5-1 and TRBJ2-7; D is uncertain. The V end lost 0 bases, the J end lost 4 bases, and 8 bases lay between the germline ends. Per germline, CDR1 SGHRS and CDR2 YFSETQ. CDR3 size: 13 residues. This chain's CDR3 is CASSLASLYEQYF. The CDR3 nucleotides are TGCGCCAGCAGCTTGGCCTCTTTGTACGAGCAGTACTTC.

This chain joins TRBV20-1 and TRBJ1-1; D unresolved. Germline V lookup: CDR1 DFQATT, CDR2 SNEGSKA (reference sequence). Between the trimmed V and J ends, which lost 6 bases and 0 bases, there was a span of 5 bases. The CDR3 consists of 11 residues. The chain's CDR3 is CSAWVNTEAFF. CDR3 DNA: TGCAGTGCCTGGGTGAACACTGAAGCTTTCTTT.